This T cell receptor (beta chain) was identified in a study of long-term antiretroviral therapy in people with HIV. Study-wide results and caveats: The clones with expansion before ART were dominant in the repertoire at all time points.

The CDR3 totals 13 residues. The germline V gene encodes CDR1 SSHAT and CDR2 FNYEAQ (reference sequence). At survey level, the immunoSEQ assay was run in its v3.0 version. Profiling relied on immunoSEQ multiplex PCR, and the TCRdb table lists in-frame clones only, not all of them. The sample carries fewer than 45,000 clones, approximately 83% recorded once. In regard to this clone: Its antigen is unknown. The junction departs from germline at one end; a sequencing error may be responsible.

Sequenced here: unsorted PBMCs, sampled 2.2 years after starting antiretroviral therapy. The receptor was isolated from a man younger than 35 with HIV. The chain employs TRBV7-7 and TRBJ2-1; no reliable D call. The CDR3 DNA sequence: TGTGCTAGCAGCTCCCGGGCTGGGAATGAGCAGTTCTTC. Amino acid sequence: CASSSRAGNEQFF.